These 28 T cell receptor beta chains were all obtained from the same sample, sequenced in a study of chemoradiotherapy in HPV16-positive cancers. TCRdb's copy holds only in-frame clones and misses some; the assay was immunoSEQ multiplex PCR. Altogether over 10,000 clones are present, 85% to 90% being singletons, with the ten largest covering over 20%. The sequenced sample was blood, obtained from a patient who underwent chemoradiotherapy. The receptors here all came from a human donor with HPV-associated anogenital cancer.

This clone was detected only once. This chain uses TRBV29-1 with TRBJ2-2; 10 bases are a match to TRBD1. CDR3 length: 15 amino acids. After removal of 4 bases from V and 5 bases from J, the junction contained 7 bases not matched to a gene. CDR1 is SQVTM and CDR2 is ANQGSEA in the germline V gene. CDR3 residues: CSVGGQGVWTGELFF. CDR3 nucleotides: TGCAGCGTTGGAGGACAGGGGGTTTGGACCGGGGAGCTGTTTTTT.

The CDR3 loop reads CASSYSGPSPLHF. CDR3 DNA: TGTGCCAGCAGTTACTCGGGGCCTTCACCCCTCCACTTT. The chain uses TRBV6-5 and TRBJ1-6, with D perhaps matching TRBD1 (5 bases). This CDR3 contains 13 residues. The germline V and J ends were trimmed by 0 bases and 9 bases, with 6 bases remaining between them. Germline lookup yields CDR1 MNHEY and CDR2 SVGAGI.

The chain has TRBV5-1 and TRBJ2-3; 7 bases fit TRBD1. V shed 4 bases and J 0 bases; nucleotides not matched to a gene: 5. CDR3 length equals 15 residues. In germline, CDR1 is SGHRS, CDR2 YFSETQ. Here the CDR3 DNA reads TGCGCCAGCAGCCTGGGACAGCTCAGCACAGATACGCAGTATTTT. This translates into CASSLGQLSTDTQYF.

J is TRBJ1-5 and V is TRBV28, with 11 bases aligning to TRBD1. CDR3 size: 15 residues. Losses at the gene ends were 6 bases for V and 4 bases for J; bases not matched to a gene: 5. CDR1 and CDR2 (germline): MDHEN, SYDVKM. The CDR3: CASRPGTGGNQPQHF. The CDR3 nucleotides are TGTGCCAGCAGACCCGGGACAGGGGGTAATCAGCCCCAGCATTTT.

CDR3 DNA sequence: TGTGCCAGCAGCGTAGTGGGGGAAGGTCAGCCCCAGCATTTT. Translating it yields CASSVVGEGQPQHF. This chain uses TRBV9 with TRBJ1-5; TRBD1 might be the D (5 bases). The CDR3 extends over 14 amino acids. V lost 0 bases to trimming and J lost 6 bases, with 10 bases between them. Germline CDR1 and CDR2: SGDLS and YYNGEE.

The CDR3 nucleotides read TGTGCCACCAGCAGAGATAGGGCCTCTGGGGCCAACGTCCTGACTTTC. Translating it yields CATSRDRASGANVLTF. The V call is TRBV15, the J call TRBJ2-6, with D unclear. V lost 0 bases, J lost 0 bases, and 6 bases lay in between. Germline loops: CDR1 LNHNV, CDR2 YYDKDF (reference sequence). The CDR3 runs 16 residues.

This chain joins TRBV25-1 and TRBJ2-7; 13 bases are a match to TRBD2. The CDR3 contains 14 residues. Germline V gene data show CDR1 as MGHDK and CDR2 as SYGVNS. Losses at the gene ends were 0 bases for V and 12 bases for J; bases not matched to a gene: 5. In DNA form, the CDR3 reads TGTGCCAGCAGTGAATACACTAGCGGGAGGGCCGCGTACTTC. Its translation: CASSEYTSGRAAYF.

The chain recombines TRBV18 with TRBJ2-3; D possibly corresponds to TRBD1 (6 bases). Germline lookup yields CDR1 KGHSH and CDR2 LQKENI. The CDR3 length is 11 residues. V was trimmed by 2 bases and J by 10 bases, leaving 7 bases between them. As DNA, the CDR3 is TGTGCCAGCTCACCAGGGGGCTCGCAGTATTTT. Residues: CASSPGGSQYF.

This chain uses TRBV14 with TRBJ2-7, with D perhaps TRBD1 or TRBD2 (6 bases each). The CDR3 consists of 17 residues. Germline values: CDR1 SGHDN, CDR2 FVKESK. V was shortened by 4 bases and J by 7 bases, with 26 bases between the two germline ends. The CDR3 here is CASSRNLQGQAAGEQYF. As DNA, the CDR3 is TGTGCCAGCAGCCGTAATCTCCAGGGACAAGCTGCGGGGGAGCAGTACTTC.

The chain recombines TRBV28 with TRBJ2-7; D uncertain. V was cut by 3 bases and J by 4 bases, with 10 bases left in between. The CDR3 has 13 amino acids. The V gene's germline CDR1 is MDHEN and CDR2 SYDVKM. In nucleotides, the CDR3 is TGTGCCAGCAGTTTGACTCCCTCATACGAGCAGTACTTC. Residues: CASSLTPSYEQYF.

The CDR3 coding sequence is TGTGCCAGCAGTTTAACGTCACGGTACGAGCAGTACTTC. Protein sequence: CASSLTSRYEQYF. The chain links TRBV28 to TRBJ2-7; D is unclear. V gave up 2 bases and J gave up 4 bases, with 9 bases separating them. The CDR3 is 13 amino acids. Germline CDR1 reads MDHEN; CDR2 reads SYDVKM.

The rearrangement joins TRBV4-2 to TRBJ2-5; D may be TRBD1 (5 bases). The DNA end is a closer match to TRBJ2-7, so the J assignment may be wrong. Germline V gene lookup returns CDR1 LGHNA and CDR2 YNFKEQ. CDR3 length: 15 amino acids. The CDR3 coding sequence is TGTGCCAGCAGCCAAGACAACAGGAAAAACTACGAGCAGTACTTC. Translating it yields CASSQDNRKNYEQYF.

V gene TRBV7-9 combines with J gene TRBJ2-4; D not certain. CDR1 is SEHNR, CDR2 FQNEAQ, per germline (reference sequence). The CDR3 has 15 residues. Trimming removed 0 bases from V and 0 bases from J, with 6 bases in between. The DNA for the CDR3 is TGTGCCAGCAGCTTAGCGACGTTAGCCAAAAACATTCAGTACTTC. Translated: CASSLATLAKNIQYF. The variable domain in full, completed from reference TRBV7-9 and TRBJ2-4, reads DTGVSQNPRHKITKRGQNVTFRCDPISEHNRLYWYRQTLGQGPEFLTYFQNEAQLEKSRLLSDRFSAERPKGSFSTLEIQRTEQGDSAMYLCASSLATLAKNIQYFGAGTRLSVL.

The CDR3: CASSLLGAFSYEQYF. As DNA, the CDR3 is TGTGCCAGCAGTTTATTGGGAGCCTTCTCCTACGAGCAGTACTTC. The V and J genes are TRBV27 and TRBJ2-7; TRBD2 might be the D (5 bases). CDR1 and CDR2 (germline): MNHEY, SMNVEV (reference sequence). There are 15 residues in the CDR3. Trimming removed 1 base at V and 0 bases at J, with 10 bases between.

The chain employs TRBV7-2 and TRBJ2-7, with TRBD2 matching 10 bases. After removal of 1 base from V and 5 bases from J, the junction contained 5 bases not matched to a gene. Germline lookup yields CDR1 SGHTA and CDR2 FQGNSA. The CDR3 has 15 residues. CDR3 sequence: CASSLGSGGKNEQYF. The CDR3 DNA reads TGTGCCAGCAGCTTAGGTAGCGGGGGGAAAAACGAGCAGTACTTC.

The chain employs TRBV28 and TRBJ2-1; 16 bases agree with TRBD2. V dropped 8 bases and J dropped 8; count of bases not matched to a gene: 12. This CDR3 comprises 17 residues. Germline CDR1 MDHEN, CDR2 SYDVKM. The DNA of the CDR3 is TGTGCCAGCTTCGGGACTAGCGGGAGGGCCGGATTGTATGAGCAGTTCTTC. Protein: CASFGTSGRAGLYEQFF.

V is TRBV7-9 and J is TRBJ2-3; unclear D gene. This CDR3 comprises 14 residues. V was clipped by 3 bases and J by 2 bases, with 9 bases between them. Germline-derived CDR1 and CDR2 are SEHNR and FQNEAQ (reference sequence). In DNA form, the CDR3 reads TGTGCCAGCAGCTTCAGTGGGCCCACAGATACGCAGTATTTT. Protein sequence: CASSFSGPTDTQYF.

This clone was found once. This chain connects TRBV14 to TRBJ2-2, with 7 positions matching TRBD1. This CDR3 region has 14 residues. Germline V CDR1 and CDR2: SGHDN, FVKESK. Trimming took 6 bases from V and 2 from J; bases not matched to a gene: 3. CDR3 DNA: TGTGCCAGCAGGACAGGGTCAAACACCGGGGAGCTGTTTTTT. Translated, it gives CASRTGSNTGELFF.

This clone was recorded once. The V and J genes are TRBV4-3 and TRBJ2-1; D possibly matches TRBD1 or TRBD2 (6 bases each). Germline-derived CDR1 and CDR2 are LGHNA and YSLEER. V was shortened by 0 bases and J by 4 bases, with 13 bases between the two germline ends. The CDR3 runs to 16 residues. CDR3 sequence (DNA): TGCGCCAGCAGCCAAGACTCCCCGGGGGCTTACAATGAGCAGTTCTTC. Translation: CASSQDSPGAYNEQFF.

V usage is TRBV6-5 and J usage is TRBJ2-3; TRBD1 or TRBD2 may be the D gene (5 bases each). The CDR3 totals 15 residues. Germline CDR1 is MNHEY and CDR2 is SVGAGI. The germline V and J ends were trimmed by 5 bases and 3 bases, with 15 bases remaining between them. The CDR3 reads CASSPRGVQTDTQYF. The CDR3 region has the DNA TGTGCCAGCAGTCCCCGGGGCGTTCAGACAGATACGCAGTATTTT.

Here the CDR3 reads CSVDGGAGVNEKLFF. The CDR3 coding sequence is TGCAGCGTTGACGGTGGGGCCGGGGTTAATGAAAAACTGTTTTTT. V and J are TRBV29-1 and TRBJ1-4; D might be TRBD1 (5 bases). V lost 3 bases and J 4 bases, leaving 15 bases between the germline ends. The V gene's germline CDR1 is SQVTM and CDR2 ANQGSEA. The CDR3 totals 15 residues.

This chain connects TRBV13 to TRBJ1-1; 8 bases line up with TRBD1. The CDR3 loop spans 17 amino acids. The V gene end was trimmed by 4 bases and the J gene end by 1 base; junction bases not matched to a gene: 11. Germline V CDR1 and CDR2: PRHDT, FYEKMQ (reference sequence). CDR3 amino acids: CASSWTGIGSRNTEAFF. CDR3 DNA: TGTGCCAGCAGCTGGACAGGGATTGGTTCGAGGAACACTGAAGCTTTCTTT.

V usage is TRBV4-2 and J usage is TRBJ1-1; D is uncertain. From germline, CDR1 is LGHNA and CDR2 YNFKEQ. The V end was cut by 7 bases, the J end by 1 base, with 13 bases between. CDR3 length: 14 amino acids. The CDR3 DNA is TGTGCCAGCACCCGGGCGTTAGAGAACACTGAAGCTTTCTTT. It specifies CASTRALENTEAFF.

V and J are TRBV11-2 and TRBJ1-3; the D is unclear. Trimming pared 4 bases from V and 7 bases from J, leaving 17 bases between. This CDR3 has 15 amino acids. The germline CDR1 and CDR2 sequences are SGHAT and FQNNGV. The DNA of the CDR3 is TGTGCCAGCAGCTCACTTCGGGCAGTGGGCAACACCATATATTTT. Translating it yields CASSSLRAVGNTIYF.

This clone was recorded once. The rearrangement joins TRBV6-5 to TRBJ1-5; D uncertain. Germline assignment: CDR1 MNHEY and CDR2 SVGAGI. The CDR3 extends over 13 amino acids. V was trimmed by 8 bases and J by 0 bases, leaving 8 bases between them. The CDR3 nucleotides read TGTGCCAGCTGCATAGATAGCAATCAGCCCCAGCATTTT. It specifies CASCIDSNQPQHF.

To note about this clone: The same CDR3 can be traced to other DNA sequences in this sample. The chain has TRBV10-3 and TRBJ2-1; no definite D call. V was cut by 6 bases and J by 7 bases, with 7 bases left in between. Germline CDR1 reads ENHRY; CDR2 reads SYGVKD. The CDR3 covers 11 residues. The CDR3 reads CAISLGNEQFF. The CDR3, as DNA: TGTGCCATCAGCCTTGGTAATGAGCAGTTCTTC.

The chain combines TRBV11-2 with TRBJ2-1, with D unclear. This CDR3 has 12 amino acids. Trimming cost V 4 bases and J 5 bases, with 6 bases left between them. Germline values: CDR1 SGHAT, CDR2 FQNNGV. CDR3 nucleotides: TGTGCCAGCAGCTGGAACAACAATGAGCAGTTCTTC. Translating it yields CASSWNNNEQFF. Using reference TRBV11-2 and TRBJ2-1 for the parts outside the CDR3, the full variable domain is EAGVAQSPRYKIIEKRQSVAFWCNPISGHATLYWYQQILGQGPKLLIQFQNNGVVDDSQLPKDRFSAERLKGVDSTLKIQPAKLEDSAVYLCASSWNNNEQFFGPGTRLTVL.

For this clone: Other DNA sequences within the sample encode an identical CDR3. The CDR3 is CASSLSLQSYNEQFF. CDR3 sequence (DNA): TGCGCCAGCAGCTTGTCCCTCCAATCCTACAATGAGCAGTTCTTC. V usage is TRBV5-1 and J usage is TRBJ2-1; D is undetermined. Between the trimmed V and J ends, which lost 1 base and 1 base, there was a span of 9 bases. The V gene's germline CDR1 is SGHRS and CDR2 YFSETQ. The CDR3 sequence is 15 residues long.